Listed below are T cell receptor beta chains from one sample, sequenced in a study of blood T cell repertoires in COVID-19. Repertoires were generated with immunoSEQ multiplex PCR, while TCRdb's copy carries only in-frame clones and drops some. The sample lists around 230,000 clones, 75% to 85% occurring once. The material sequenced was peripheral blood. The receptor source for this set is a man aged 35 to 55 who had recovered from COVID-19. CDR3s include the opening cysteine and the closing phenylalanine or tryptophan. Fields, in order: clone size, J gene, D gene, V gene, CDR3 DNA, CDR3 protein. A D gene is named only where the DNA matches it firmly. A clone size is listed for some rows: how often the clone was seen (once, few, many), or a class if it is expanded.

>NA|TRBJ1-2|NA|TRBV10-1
TGCGCCAGCGAACCCGGCGGTCCTAACTATGGCTACACCTTC
CASEPGGPNYGYTF
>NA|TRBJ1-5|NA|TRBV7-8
TGTGCCAGCAGCCATCGGGACAATCAGCCCCAGCATTTT
CASSHRDNQPQHF
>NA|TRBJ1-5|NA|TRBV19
TGTGCCAGTAGTATGAACGGGGATAGCAATCAGCCCCAGCATTTT
CASSMNGDSNQPQHF
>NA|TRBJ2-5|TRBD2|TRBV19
TGTGCCAGCGGGGGGGTAGGGGAGACCCAGTACTTC
CASGGVGETQYF
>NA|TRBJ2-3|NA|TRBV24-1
TGTGCCACCAGTGATTCGGCAGGGGCAGATACGCAGTATTTT
CATSDSAGADTQYF
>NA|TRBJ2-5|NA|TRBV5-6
TGTGCCAGCAGCTTGTACGCGGAGGAGACCCAGTACTTC
CASSLYAEETQYF
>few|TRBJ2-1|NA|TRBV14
TGTGCCAGCAGCCCCCACTTGGCCTACAATGAGCAGTTCTTC
CASSPHLAYNEQFF
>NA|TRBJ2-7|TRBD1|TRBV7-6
TGTGCCAGCAGCAGATCGACAGGGGTCTACTACGAGCAGTACTTC
CASSRSTGVYYEQYF
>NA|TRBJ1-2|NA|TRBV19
TGTGTATCCTCAGGGTTTTATGGCTACACCTTC
CVSSGFYGYTF
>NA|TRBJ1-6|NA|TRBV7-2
TGTGCCAGCAGCTCGAGGTCGACAGATTCACCCCTCCACTTT
CASSSRSTDSPLHF
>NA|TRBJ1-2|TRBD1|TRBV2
TGTGCCAGCAGGTCTTCGACAGGGGGGGACTATGGCTACACCTTC
CASRSSTGGDYGYTF
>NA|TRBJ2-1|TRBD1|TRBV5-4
TGTGCCAGCAGCTTGGGAGGGACAGGGGTTGTGAATGAGCAGTTCTTC
CASSLGGTGVVNEQFF
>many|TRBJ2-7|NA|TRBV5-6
TGTGCCAGCAGCTTGTTGAGGTACGAGCAGTACTTC
CASSLLRYEQYF
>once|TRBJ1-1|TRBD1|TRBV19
TGTGCCGCCGGACAGGGGGGTGAAGCTTTCTTT
CAAGQGGEAFF
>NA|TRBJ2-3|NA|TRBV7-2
TGTGCCAGCAGCCAAGCAGGGATGGGCACAGATACGCAGTATTTT
CASSQAGMGTDTQYF
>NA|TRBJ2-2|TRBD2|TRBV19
TGTGCCAGTAGTAACCCAGCGGGAGTTTATACCGGGGAGCTGTTTTTT
CASSNPAGVYTGELFF
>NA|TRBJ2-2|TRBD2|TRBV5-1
TGCGCCAGCAGCTTAACGGGAGGGAACACCGGGGAGCTGTTTTTT
CASSLTGGNTGELFF
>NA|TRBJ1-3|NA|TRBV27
TGTGCCAGCAGACGACACCGGGACTCCCTTAGTGAATCTGGAAACACCATATATTTT
CASRRHRDSLSESGNTIYF
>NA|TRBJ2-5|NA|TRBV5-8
TGTGCCAGCAGCCACAGACAGCCCCAAGAGACCCAGTACTTC
CASSHRQPQETQYF
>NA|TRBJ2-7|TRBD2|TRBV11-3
TGTGCCAGCAGCTTGAGGGAGGGCTCCTACGAGCAGTACTTC
CASSLREGSYEQYF
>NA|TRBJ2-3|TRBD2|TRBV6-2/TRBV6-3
TGTGCCAGCAGTTCCCCGACAACACTAGCGGGAGCCCCAGATACGCAGTATTTT
CASSSPTTLAGAPDTQYF
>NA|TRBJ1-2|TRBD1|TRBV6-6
TGTGCCAGCAGCCCAACAGGGGGCGGCTATGGCTACACCTTC
CASSPTGGGYGYTF
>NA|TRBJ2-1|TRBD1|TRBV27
TGTGCCAGCAGTGACAGGGACGCCACCTACAATGAGCAGTTCTTC
CASSDRDATYNEQFF
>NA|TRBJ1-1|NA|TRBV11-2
TGTGCCAGCAGCTTAGGAGGCAGCCCAAACACTGAAGCTTTCTTT
CASSLGGSPNTEAFF
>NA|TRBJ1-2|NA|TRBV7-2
TGTGCCAGCAGCCGGGAGAGGGAGGGCGGCTACACCTTC
CASSREREGGYTF
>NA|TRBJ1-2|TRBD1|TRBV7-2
TGTGCCAGCAGCTCGCAGACGGGACAGACCTATGGCTACACCTTC
CASSSQTGQTYGYTF